One and the same sample provided the 26 T cell receptor beta chains below, sequenced in a study of PD-L1 blockade in urothelial cancer. Measured with immunoSEQ multiplex PCR; TCRdb has only the in-frame clones, and not every one. Of 14,000 to 15,000 clones listed, 70% to 90% were seen once; the top ten hold over 12%. Sample: PBMCs, taken around atezolizumab (anti-PD-L1) treatment. The receptor set was obtained from a man aged 65 to 79 with urothelial cancer.

The rearrangement links TRBV5-1 to TRBJ1-4; maybe TRBD1 (5 bases). Germline lookup yields CDR1 SGHRS and CDR2 YFSETQ. This CDR3 has 15 residues. Trimming cost V 4 bases and J 6 bases, with 16 bases left between them. CDR3 sequence: CASSLDRTRDEKLFF. As DNA, the CDR3 is TGCGCCAGCAGCCTGGACCGGACCAGGGATGAAAAACTGTTTTTT.

The genes are TRBV30 and TRBJ1-2, with D possibly TRBD1 on 6 matching bases. CDR3 size: 12 residues. The V and J ends lost 4 bases and 5 bases respectively, with 11 bases between them. Germline V lookup: CDR1 GTSNPN, CDR2 SVGIG (reference sequence). CDR3 nucleotide sequence: TGTGCCTGGAATGGGGGCGCGTATGGCTACACCTTC. Protein: CAWNGGAYGYTF.

This clone was recorded a few times. This chain links TRBV30 with TRBJ1-1, with a weak D call TRBD1 (5 bases). The CDR3 runs 13 residues. The germline V and J ends were trimmed by 0 bases and 1 base, with 6 bases remaining between them. Germline CDR1 reads GTSNPN; CDR2 reads SVGIG (reference sequence). DNA of the CDR3: TGTGCCTGGAGTGTACAGGAGAACACTGAAGCTTTCTTT. It specifies CAWSVQENTEAFF.

J is TRBJ2-1 and V is TRBV10-1, with 9 bases fitting TRBD1. This CDR3 comprises 16 residues. Trimming removed 6 bases from V and 7 bases from J; junction bases left unmatched: 13. Germline loops: CDR1 WNHNN, CDR2 SYGVQD (reference sequence). CDR3 in amino acids: CASSLRSQGAGNEQFF. The CDR3 DNA reads TGCGCCAGCAGCCTTCGTTCACAGGGGGCTGGGAATGAGCAGTTCTTC.

The chain carries TRBV6-5 and TRBJ1-3; 8 bases match TRBD1. V shed 0 bases, J shed 2 bases, and the junction held 3 bases outside the gene matches. The CDR3 runs 16 residues. Germline assignment: CDR1 MNHEY and CDR2 SVGAGI. The CDR3 region has the DNA TGTGCCAGCAGTTACTCGCAGGGGGCGGCTGGAAACACCATATATTTT. Translating gives CASSYSQGAAGNTIYF.

The rearrangement links TRBV7-9 to TRBJ1-1; D remains ambiguous. V lost 8 bases, J lost 1 base, and 11 bases lay in between. Germline CDR1 is SEHNR and CDR2 is FQNEAQ (reference sequence). This CDR3 region has 13 residues. The DNA for the CDR3 is TGTGCCAGCGCCTCGCCTAGGAACACTGAAGCTTTCTTT. Residues: CASASPRNTEAFF.

The genes are TRBV28 and TRBJ2-5; no clear D gene. CDR1 is MDHEN, CDR2 SYDVKM, per germline. The CDR3 has 13 amino acids. V was pared by 3 bases and J by 3 bases, with 8 bases between. CDR3 in DNA: TGTGCCAGCAGTTTCCCGGGTAAAGAGACCCAGTACTTC. Encoded protein: CASSFPGKETQYF.

In DNA form, the CDR3 reads TGTGCCAGCTGCGGGGGGGGTTGCGAAAAACTGTTTTTT. Translating it yields CASCGGGCEKLFF. The chain couples TRBV7-9 to TRBJ1-4; perhaps TRBD1 as D (5 bases). The CDR3 consists of 13 residues. Germline V lookup: CDR1 SEHNR, CDR2 FQNEAQ (reference sequence). Trimming cost V 8 bases and J 8 bases, with 15 bases left between them.

The gene calls are TRBV28 and TRBJ1-2; no reliable D call. With 6 bases removed from V and 3 bases from J, the gap between germline ends came to 23 bases. This CDR3 is 17 amino acids long. Germline V gives CDR1 MDHEN, CDR2 SYDVKM. The CDR3 nucleotides read TGTGCCAGCAGAGTAGCGGGGTTTTCCCGGGTTCACTATGGCTACACCTTC. Protein: CASRVAGFSRVHYGYTF.

The V call is TRBV10-1, the J call TRBJ1-6, with a weak D call TRBD1 (6 bases). Germline lookup yields CDR1 WNHNN and CDR2 SYGVQD (reference sequence). The length of the CDR3 is 14 residues. The V end was cut by 2 bases, the J end by 10 bases, with 12 bases between. The CDR3 region has the DNA TGCGCCAGCAGTGAGGGCAGGGGCGGATCACCCCTCCACTTT. Encoded protein: CASSEGRGGSPLHF.

The V and J genes are TRBV30 and TRBJ2-7, with D perhaps matching TRBD2 (5 bases). Germline assignment: CDR1 GTSNPN and CDR2 SVGIG (reference sequence). The CDR3 runs to 14 residues. Trimming took 1 base from V and 0 from J, leaving 10 bases between them. In DNA, the CDR3 is TGTGCCTGGAGTGGACTAACCTTCTCCTACGAGCAGTACTTC. Translation gives CAWSGLTFSYEQYF.

The chain links TRBV5-1 to TRBJ2-7, with D hard to call. The V end was cut by 4 bases, the J end by 1 base, with 9 bases between. The CDR3 has 13 residues. Per germline, CDR1 SGHRS and CDR2 YFSETQ. CDR3 residues: CASSPTNSYEQYF. CDR3 bases: TGCGCCAGCAGCCCGACAAATTCCTACGAGCAGTACTTC. Together with reference TRBV5-1 and TRBJ2-7, the CDR3 gives the full variable domain: KAGVTQTPRYLIKTRGQQVTLSCSPISGHRSVSWYQQTPGQGLQFLFEYFSETQRNKGNFPGRFSGRQFSNSRSEMNVSTLELGDSALYLCASSPTNSYEQYFGPGTRLTVT.

The chain carries TRBV5-6 and TRBJ2-3; D might be TRBD2 (5 bases). Trimming removed 5 bases from V and 2 bases from J, with 12 bases in between. The CDR3 covers 14 residues. CDR1 and CDR2 from the germline V gene are SGHDT and YYEEEE. The CDR3 DNA reads as TGTGCCAGCAGTTCGTCCGGGGTCACAGATACGCAGTATTTT. Amino acids: CASSSSGVTDTQYF.

The chain couples TRBV6-5 to TRBJ2-1, with TRBD1 as a possible D gene (6 bases). Germline V gene lookup returns CDR1 MNHEY and CDR2 SVGAGI. The CDR3 extends over 16 amino acids. Trimming pared 0 bases from V and 4 bases from J, leaving 13 bases between. The CDR3 DNA is TGTGCCAGCAGTTACTCTCCAGGGGTCGGGTACAATGAGCAGTTCTTC. Translated, it gives CASSYSPGVGYNEQFF.

The chain joins TRBV7-9 to TRBJ1-2; maybe TRBD1 (5 bases). The V gene lost 3 bases and the J gene lost 8 bases, with 19 bases spanning the gap. This CDR3 spans 15 amino acids. In germline, CDR1 is SEHNR, CDR2 FQNEAQ (reference sequence). CDR3 region: CASSLGTGGSLGYTF. CDR3 nucleotides: TGTGCCAGCAGCTTGGGTACGGGGGGTTCGCTCGGCTACACCTTC. Supplemented by reference TRBV7-9 and TRBJ1-2, the full variable domain reads DTGVSQNPRHKITKRGQNVTFRCDPISEHNRLYWYRQTLGQGPEFLTYFQNEAQLEKSRLLSDRFSAERPKGSFSTLEIQRTEQGDSAMYLCASSLGTGGSLGYTFGSGTRLTVV.

The chain joins TRBV4-1 to TRBJ2-3; TRBD2 agrees at 8 bases. With 1 base clipped from V and 0 bases from J, the junction kept 0 bases outside the gene matches. This CDR3 spans 15 amino acids. Germline CDR1 reads MGHRA; CDR2 reads YSYEKL. The CDR3 sequence is CASSQAGGSTDTQYF. CDR3 DNA: TGCGCCAGCAGCCAAGCGGGGGGGAGCACAGATACGCAGTATTTT.

A single count supports this clone. The V call is TRBV30, the J call TRBJ2-3; TRBD1 matches 8 bases. Trimming cost V 2 bases and J 9 bases; bases outside gene matches: 7. Looked up from germline, CDR1 is GTSNPN and CDR2 is SVGIG (reference sequence). The CDR3 is made up of 13 amino acids. Here the CDR3 reads CAWSPGTGPTQYF. In DNA form, the CDR3 reads TGTGCCTGGAGTCCCGGGACAGGTCCAACGCAGTATTTT. The entire variable domain, with the rest obtained from reference TRBV30 and TRBJ2-3, is as follows: SQTIHQWPATLVQPVGSPLSLECTVEGTSNPNLYWYRQAAGRGLQLLFYSVGIGQISSEVPQNLSASRPQDRQFILSSKKLLLSDSGFYLCAWSPGTGPTQYFGPGTRLTVL.

Here the CDR3 reads CASSLGGERTGELFF. The DNA of the CDR3 is TGCGCCAGCAGCTTGGGTGGGGAGAGGACCGGGGAGCTGTTTTTT. The genes are TRBV5-1 and TRBJ2-2, with D tentatively TRBD2 (5 bases). Per the germline V gene, CDR1 is SGHRS and CDR2 is YFSETQ. The CDR3 consists of 15 residues. V was trimmed by 0 bases and J by 5 bases, leaving 11 bases between them.

This clone occurred once. The gene calls are TRBV5-1 and TRBJ2-3; the D is unclear. The CDR3 length is 14 residues. V gave up 4 bases and J gave up 6 bases, with 15 bases separating them. Germline CDR1 is SGHRS and CDR2 is YFSETQ. CDR3 DNA: TGCGCCAGCAGCCCCTCCGTTTATAGTGATACGCAGTATTTT. Translated: CASSPSVYSDTQYF.

This rearrangement joins TRBV30 to TRBJ2-3; 7 bases are shared with TRBD1. The CDR3 has 15 residues. Per the germline V gene, CDR1 is GTSNPN and CDR2 is SVGIG (reference sequence). The ends lost 2 bases at V and 3 bases at J; junction bases unmatched: 8. CDR3 residues: CAWSWGQPGTDTQYF. The CDR3 DNA sequence: TGTGCCTGGAGTTGGGGACAGCCTGGGACAGATACGCAGTATTTT.

The V call is TRBV19, the J call TRBJ2-7; D is perhaps TRBD2 (6 bases). The CDR3 is 15 amino acids. Germline CDR1 is LNHDA and CDR2 is SQIVND (reference sequence). Trimming cost V 1 base and J 2 bases, with 12 bases left between them. The CDR3 protein is CASSIAAGQTYEQYF. In nucleotides, the CDR3 is TGTGCCAGTAGTATAGCCGCGGGGCAAACCTACGAGCAGTACTTC.

The rearrangement uses TRBV5-1 and TRBJ2-2, with D possibly being TRBD1 (5 bases). Trimming took 1 base from V and 6 from J, leaving 13 bases between them. The length of the CDR3 is 15 residues. CDR1 is SGHRS, CDR2 YFSETQ, per germline. The CDR3: CASSLPQVGPGELFF. Written as DNA, the CDR3 is TGCGCCAGCAGCTTGCCGCAGGTGGGGCCCGGGGAGCTGTTTTTT.

This clone appeared a single time. This rearrangement joins TRBV18 to TRBJ2-1; D is perhaps TRBD1 (5 bases). Germline CDR1 is KGHSH and CDR2 is LQKENI. The CDR3 is 15 residues long. V was pared by 3 bases and J by 2 bases, with 11 bases between. Here the CDR3 reads CASSPGAFPYNEQFF. The CDR3 nucleotides read TGTGCCAGCTCACCTGGGGCATTCCCCTACAATGAGCAGTTCTTC.

CDR3 DNA: TGTGCCAGCAGCTTGGCCATGAGGCAAGATACGCAGTATTTT. Its protein is CASSLAMRQDTQYF. V and J are TRBV5-4 and TRBJ2-3, with D unclear. The germline gives CDR1 SGHNT, CDR2 YYREEE (reference sequence). This CDR3 has 14 residues. Trimming left V 0 bases short and J 5 bases short, with 10 bases between.

This CDR3 reads CASSGYQLQGEVAFF. CDR3 in DNA: TGTGCCAGTAGTGGGTATCAATTACAGGGGGAGGTGGCTTTCTTT. The chain uses TRBV19 and TRBJ1-1, with 8 bases lining up with TRBD1. CDR1 and CDR2 from the germline V gene are LNHDA and SQIVND (reference sequence). After removal of 5 bases from V and 11 bases from J, the junction contained 16 bases not matched to a gene. The length of the CDR3 is 15 residues.

The chain joins TRBV20-1 to TRBJ2-3, with no clear D. CDR1 DFQATT and CDR2 SNEGSKA come from the germline V gene (reference sequence). The CDR3 sequence is 10 residues long. Trimming removed 6 bases at V and 4 bases at J, with 5 bases between. The CDR3 region is CSARSDTQYF. The CDR3 DNA reads as TGCAGTGCCAGGTCAGATACGCAGTATTTT.